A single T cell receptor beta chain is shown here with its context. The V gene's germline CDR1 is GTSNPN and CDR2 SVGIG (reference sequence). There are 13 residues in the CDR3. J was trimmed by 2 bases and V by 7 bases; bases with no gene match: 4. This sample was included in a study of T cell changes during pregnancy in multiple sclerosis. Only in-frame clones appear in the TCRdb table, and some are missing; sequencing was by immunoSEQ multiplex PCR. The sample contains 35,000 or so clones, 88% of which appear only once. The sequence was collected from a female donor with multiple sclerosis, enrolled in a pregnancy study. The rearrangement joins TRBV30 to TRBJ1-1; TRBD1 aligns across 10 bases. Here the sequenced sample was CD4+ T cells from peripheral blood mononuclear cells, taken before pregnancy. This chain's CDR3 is CALDRGYNTEAFF. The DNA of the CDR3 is TGTGCCTTGGACAGGGGGTATAACACTGAAGCTTTCTTT.